The next 8 T cell receptor beta chains were all read from a single sample in a study of OX40 agonist ivuxolimab in advanced cancers. The method was immunoSEQ multiplex PCR; TCRdb's version includes in-frame clones alone and lacks a portion of them. The data show 65,000 to 90,000 clones, 88% seen once. This sample comprised CD4+ or CD8+ T cells sorted from blood, obtained in a trial of the OX40 agonist ivuxolimab. These TCRs come from an adult with an advanced solid tumor such as melanoma, head and neck, liver or kidney cancer.

Written as DNA, the CDR3 is TGCGCCAGCAGAAGCCCCCCGGGACAGGGCCTTAGCACAGATACGCAGTATTTT. It codes for CASRSPPGQGLSTDTQYF. The J gene is TRBJ2-3, the V gene TRBV10-2, with TRBD1 matching over 9 bases. V lost 6 bases to trimming and J lost 0 bases; unmatched junction nucleotides: 13. Germline CDR1 WSHSY, CDR2 SAAADI. CDR3 length: 18 amino acids.

The rearrangement joins TRBV27 to TRBJ2-5; 7 positions match TRBD1. J gave up 1 base and V 5 bases, and 7 bases lay outside the gene matches. The CDR3 totals 15 residues. CDR1 MNHEY and CDR2 SMNVEV come from the germline V gene (reference sequence). CDR3 sequence reads: CASSPTTGFQETQYF. CDR3 bases: TGTGCCAGCAGTCCGACGACAGGGTTCCAAGAGACCCAGTACTTC.

J is TRBJ1-1 and V is TRBV7-2, with D possibly TRBD1 on 5 matching bases. The V end lost 1 base, the J end lost 0 bases, and 9 bases lay between the germline ends. The CDR3 is 15 amino acids. CDR1 is SGHTA, CDR2 FQGNSA, per germline. This CDR3 is CASSLVGALNTEAFF. In nucleotides, the CDR3 is TGTGCCAGCAGCTTAGTAGGGGCCTTGAACACTGAAGCTTTCTTT.

This chain links TRBV5-1 with TRBJ2-7; D is uncertain. The germline CDR1 and CDR2 sequences are SGHRS and YFSETQ. Trimming pared 0 bases from V and 2 bases from J, leaving 9 bases between. This CDR3 is built from 14 residues. The CDR3 DNA reads TGCGCCAGCAGCTTGGCCACTCCACCCTACGAGCAGTACTTC. Encoded protein: CASSLATPPYEQYF.

This sequence joins TRBV5-1 and TRBJ2-2; 15 bases are shared with TRBD2. V trimming: 4 bases; J trimming: 4 bases; junction bases outside the gene matches: 2. Germline V CDR1 and CDR2: SGHRS, YFSETQ. The CDR3 runs to 16 residues. In nucleotides, the CDR3 is TGCGCCAGCAGCGTGGGACTAGCGGGGGGCACCGGGGAGCTGTTTTTT. Its protein product is CASSVGLAGGTGELFF.

The chain's CDR3 is CASSPTVTGGYTF. For the CDR3, the DNA is TGTGCCAGCAGCCCGACCGTGACGGGTGGCTACACCTTC. The genes are TRBV7-9 and TRBJ1-2, with unresolved D. Trimming removed 5 bases at V and 7 bases at J, with 14 bases between. This CDR3 is built from 13 residues. Germline CDR1 is SEHNR and CDR2 is FQNEAQ (reference sequence).

The chain employs TRBV15 and TRBJ1-1; D gene unclear. CDR3 length: 14 residues. The germline V gene has CDR1 LNHNV and CDR2 YYDKDF (reference sequence). V gave up 1 base and J gave up 3 bases, with 9 bases separating them. In nucleotides, the CDR3 is TGTGCCACCAGCAGAGCCGCGACGGACACTGAAGCTTTCTTT. Translating it yields CATSRAATDTEAFF.

The chain carries TRBV28 and TRBJ2-7; unclear D gene. This CDR3 is built from 10 residues. From germline, CDR1 is MDHEN and CDR2 SYDVKM. Trimming took 8 bases from V and 7 from J, leaving 9 bases between them. CDR3 coding DNA: TGTGCCAGCGGGCTACGAGAGCAGTACTTC. It is translated as CASGLREQYF.